These T cell receptor beta chains were read from a single sample in a study of beta chain features in type 1 diabetes. The assay was immunoSEQ multiplex PCR, and TCRdb's table has in-frame clones only and misses some. Of roughly 380,000 clones in the sample, about 19% were seen once. Input material: naive CD4+ T cells from blood. Source of these receptors: a woman in her late teens or twenties in good health. CDR3s include the opening cysteine and the closing phenylalanine or tryptophan. A D gene is named only where the DNA matches it firmly. Where a row states a size, it is once, few, many or the class of an expanded clone; other rows omit it.

d_call,j_call,v_call,clone_size,cdr3_aa,cdr3_nt
TRBD2,TRBJ2-7,TRBV15,-,CATTAGERREQYF,TGTGCCACCACCGCGGGGGAAAGGAGGGAGCAGTACTTC
-,TRBJ1-3,TRBV5-6,-,CASSDTHSGNTIYF,TGTGCCAGCAGTGACACCCACTCTGGAAACACCATATATTTT
-,TRBJ1-3,TRBV30,-,CAWSRSFSGNTIYF,TGTGCCTGGAGTCGGTCATTCTCTGGAAACACCATATATTTT
TRBD1,TRBJ2-7,TRBV6-6,-,CASSYSIGTEYEQYF,TGTGCCAGCAGTTACTCGATCGGGACAGAATACGAGCAGTACTTC
TRBD1,TRBJ1-2,TRBV30,few,CAWRWAGGFHGYTF,TGTGCCTGGAGGTGGGCAGGGGGCTTTCATGGCTACACCTTC
TRBD2,TRBJ2-1,TRBV4-1,few,CASSQDRSRREPNEQFF,TGCGCCAGCAGCCAAGACCGGTCGAGGCGGGAGCCCAATGAGCAGTTCTTC
TRBD2,TRBJ2-1,TRBV5-4,few,CASSTGTSGRYNEQFF,TGTGCCAGCAGCACCGGGACTAGCGGGAGATACAATGAGCAGTTCTTC
-,TRBJ2-3,TRBV9,-,CASSTSIADTQYF,TGTGCCAGCAGCACCTCGATAGCAGATACGCAGTATTTT
TRBD1,TRBJ1-1,TRBV7-2,few,CASSFSGQGEAFF,TGTGCCAGCAGCTTCTCGGGACAGGGTGAAGCTTTCTTT
TRBD1,TRBJ1-2,TRBV5-1,few,CASSGGTGAHYGYTF,TGCGCCAGCAGCGGTGGGACAGGGGCGCACTATGGCTACACCTTC
TRBD1,TRBJ1-2,TRBV27,-,CASSRDRTYGYTF,TGTGCCAGCAGTAGGGACAGGACCTATGGCTACACCTTC
-,TRBJ2-5,TRBV4-1,few,CASSQAIQETQYF,TGCGCCAGCAGCCAAGCTATCCAAGAGACCCAGTACTTC
-,TRBJ1-1,TRBV29-1,-,CSVGFGSNTEAFF,TGCAGCGTTGGATTTGGCTCGAACACTGAAGCTTTCTTT
TRBD1,TRBJ1-6,TRBV30,-,CAWSEGAVAPLHF,TGTGCCTGGAGTGAGGGGGCGGTGGCACCCCTCCACTTT
-,TRBJ1-1,TRBV18,few,CASSPTDSPGTEAFF,TGTGCCAGCTCACCAACGGACTCACCGGGGACTGAAGCTTTCTTT
-,TRBJ2-7,TRBV4-2,few,CASSQDYREPRYF,TGTGCCAGCAGCCAAGATTACCGGGAGCCGAGATACTTC
TRBD1,TRBJ1-2,TRBV9,-,CASSLRDRGRYGYTF,TGTGCCAGCAGCCTCCGGGACAGGGGGCGTTATGGCTACACCTTC
TRBD1,TRBJ2-3,TRBV6-1,-,CASSEDRGQISLREGTQYF,TGTGCCAGCAGTGAAGATAGGGGACAGATCTCCCTGCGAGAGGGTACGCAGTATTTT
TRBD2,TRBJ2-7,TRBV7-2,few,CASSKLAGVYEQYF,TGTGCCAGCAGCAAACTAGCGGGGGTCTACGAGCAGTACTTC
-,TRBJ2-7,TRBV6-1,few,CASTQEPYEQYF,TGTGCCAGCACCCAGGAACCCTACGAGCAGTACTTC
TRBD1,TRBJ2-1,TRBV9,-,CASSEGQGAREQFF,TGTGCCAGCAGCGAGGGACAGGGGGCGAGGGAGCAGTTCTTC
-,TRBJ2-7,TRBV6-5,-,CASSYSRLGPDEQYF,TGTGCCAGCAGTTACTCGAGACTAGGACCCGACGAGCAGTACTTC
-,TRBJ1-3,TRBV29-1,few,CSVLVSGNTIYF,TGCAGCGTTTTAGTCTCTGGAAACACCATATATTTT
-,TRBJ1-2,TRBV27,few,CASSLGGRSPNNYGYTF,TGTGCCAGCAGTTTAGGGGGCCGGTCGCCAAATAACTATGGCTACACCTTC
-,TRBJ2-3,TRBV4-1,-,CASSYQGQRTDTQYF,TGCGCCAGCAGCTATCAGGGTCAGCGCACAGATACGCAGTATTTT
-,TRBJ1-1,TRBV30,few,CAWVPGFGTEAFF,TGTGCCTGGGTCCCGGGTTTCGGCACTGAAGCTTTCTTT
TRBD1,TRBJ2-1,TRBV5-1,-,CASSLGQGDEQFF,TGCGCCAGCAGCTTGGGACAGGGGGATGAGCAGTTCTTC
TRBD1,TRBJ2-5,TRBV7-9,few,CASSLRDSQETQYF,TGTGCCAGCAGCCTCCGGGACAGCCAAGAGACCCAGTACTTC
-,TRBJ2-4,TRBV7-8,-,CASSPGQGMAKNIQYF,TGTGCCAGCAGCCCAGGACAAGGAATGGCCAAAAACATTCAGTACTTC
TRBD2,TRBJ2-3,TRBV2,few,CASLLAEGGDTQYF,TGTGCCAGCCTCCTAGCGGAGGGAGGAGATACGCAGTATTTT
-,TRBJ2-2,TRBV6-5,-,CATGDTGELFF,TGTGCCACGGGGGACACCGGGGAGCTGTTTTTT
TRBD2,TRBJ2-5,TRBV18,-,CASSLRGLAAQETQYF,TGTGCCAGCTCTCTCCGTGGACTAGCGGCCCAAGAGACCCAGTACTTC
-,TRBJ1-5,TRBV28,few,CASSLQVIWSQPQHF,TGTGCCAGCAGTCTACAGGTAATTTGGTCTCAGCCCCAGCATTTT
-,TRBJ2-3,TRBV28,-,CASSLGGTDTQYF,TGTGCCAGCAGTTTGGGAGGCACAGATACGCAGTATTTT
-,TRBJ2-7,TRBV11-2,-,CASSPLSGHIHEQYF,TGTGCCAGCAGCCCCCTGTCGGGACATATACACGAGCAGTACTTC
TRBD2,TRBJ2-3,TRBV2,-,CASSSLAGSTDTQYF,TGTGCCAGCAGTTCCCTAGCGGGAAGCACAGATACGCAGTATTTT
-,TRBJ2-3,TRBV9,few,CASSVSSLATQYF,TGTGCCAGCAGCGTGTCTAGTCTTGCTACGCAGTATTTT
TRBD1,TRBJ1-2,TRBV2,-,CASRPTGEVGYTF,TGTGCCAGCAGACCCACAGGGGAGGTTGGCTACACCTTC
-,TRBJ2-6,TRBV5-1,few,CASSLRQTGTGANVLTF,TGCGCCAGCAGCTTAAGACAGACAGGCACGGGGGCCAACGTCCTGACTTTC
TRBD2,TRBJ2-1,TRBV9,-,CASSVIAGSYNEQFF,TGTGCCAGCAGCGTAATAGCGGGGTCCTACAATGAGCAGTTCTTC
TRBD1,TRBJ1-2,TRBV7-9,few,CASSPGQGLSGYTF,TGTGCCAGCAGTCCGGGACAGGGTTTGAGCGGCTACACCTTC
-,TRBJ2-7,TRBV30,few,CAWSVQGYEQYF,TGTGCCTGGAGTGTTCAGGGATACGAGCAGTACTTC
TRBD1,TRBJ1-1,TRBV18,-,CASSQEIHRGNTEAFF,TGTGCCAGCTCCCAGGAAATCCACAGGGGGAACACTGAAGCTTTCTTT
TRBD1,TRBJ2-5,TRBV15,-,CATSRVSAGGKETQYF,TGTGCCACCAGCAGAGTCAGCGCAGGGGGTAAAGAGACCCAGTACTTC
-,TRBJ1-1,TRBV5-1,few,CASSLSSLNTEAFF,TGCGCCAGCAGCTTGTCGTCTCTGAACACTGAAGCTTTCTTT
TRBD2,TRBJ2-1,TRBV6-5,-,CASSWLAGGWVNEQFF,TGTGCCAGCAGTTGGCTAGCGGGAGGGTGGGTCAATGAGCAGTTCTTC
TRBD1,TRBJ1-2,TRBV19,-,CASSSGQGTVYGYTF,TGTGCCAGTAGTAGCGGACAGGGCACTGTCTATGGCTACACCTTC
-,TRBJ1-1,TRBV29-1,-,CSVKRGGDTEAFF,TGCAGCGTAAAAAGGGGAGGGGACACTGAAGCTTTCTTT
-,TRBJ2-7,TRBV30,-,CAWTTPVGDYEQYF,TGTGCCTGGACCACCCCGGTCGGAGACTACGAGCAGTACTTC
-,TRBJ1-3,TRBV30,-,CAWSGVASGNTIYF,TGTGCCTGGAGTGGGGTAGCCTCTGGAAACACCATATATTTT
-,TRBJ2-1,TRBV19,-,CASSLRVNEQFF,TGTGCCAGTAGTCTCAGGGTCAATGAGCAGTTCTTC
TRBD1,TRBJ1-2,TRBV5-1,few,CASSLGDRANYGYTF,TGCGCCAGCAGCTTGGGGGACAGGGCTAACTATGGCTACACCTTC
-,TRBJ1-5,TRBV11-3,few,CASSLSGSGQPQHF,TGTGCCAGCAGCTTAAGCGGGAGCGGGCAGCCCCAGCATTTT
TRBD1,TRBJ1-2,TRBV19,few,CASSGTGRRYGYTF,TGTGCCAGTAGCGGGACAGGGCGACGCTATGGCTACACCTTC